The 12 T cell receptor beta chains reported below all come from one sample, sequenced in a study of response to subunit inactivated influenza vaccine. MiXCR, run by TCRdb on the RT-PCR reads, gives a single entry per CDR3 protein. This sample has roughly 500,000 distinct CDR3 sequences, with 16% found just once. The source was CD4+ T cells sorted from PBMCs, collected around 25 months after vaccination. These TCRs come from a man aged 45 to 70 who received an inactivated influenza vaccine.

The chain combines TRBV7-2 with TRBJ1-5, with no clear D. Between the trimmed V and J ends, which lost 2 bases and 0 bases, there was a span of 14 bases. Germline CDR1 reads SGHTA; CDR2 reads FQGNSA. The CDR3 consists of 17 residues. The CDR3 loop reads CASSLIGVGPSNQPQHF. The DNA of the CDR3 is TGTGCCAGCAGCTTAATTGGAGTCGGCCCTAGCAATCAGCCCCAGCATTTT.

The chain combines TRBV30 with TRBJ2-3; D is unresolved. CDR3 length: 12 amino acids. The germline V and J ends were trimmed by 0 bases and 4 bases, with 5 bases remaining between them. Germline V gene data show CDR1 as GTSNPN and CDR2 as SVGIG (reference sequence). The CDR3 reads CAWSVIPDTQYF. The CDR3 DNA is TGTGCCTGGAGTGTAATCCCAGATACGCAGTATTTT.

This clonotype was observed a few times. The chain joins TRBV5-6 to TRBJ2-3; D might be TRBD1 (6 bases). The ends were cut back, 0 bases at V and 4 bases at J, with 12 bases in the middle. The CDR3 has 15 residues. The V gene's germline CDR1 is SGHDT and CDR2 YYEEEE. CDR3 residues: CASSLDQGFADTQYF. CDR3 DNA: TGTGCCAGCAGCTTGGACCAGGGGTTCGCAGATACGCAGTATTTT.

This chain links TRBV24-1 with TRBJ1-2, with 7 nucleotides matching TRBD1. This CDR3 has 15 amino acids. With V trimmed by 4 bases and J by 2 bases, 6 bases remained unmatched. CDR1 and CDR2 from the germline V gene are KGHDR and SFDVKD. CDR3 sequence reads: CATSDSRQGNYGYTF. The CDR3 region has the DNA TGTGCCACCAGTGACTCGAGACAGGGAAACTATGGCTACACCTTC.

The gene calls are TRBV20-1 and TRBJ2-3; 7 bases are shared with TRBD2. CDR3 size: 17 residues. Per the germline V gene, CDR1 is DFQATT and CDR2 is SNEGSKA (reference sequence). Unmatched junction bases numbered 22, after V lost 6 bases and J lost 7 bases. As DNA, the CDR3 is TGCAGTGCCGCCCCTTCGGGGGGAGGGCCGGTAGGGAATACGCAGTATTTT. It encodes CSAAPSGGGPVGNTQYF.

The table lists this clonotype with a few counts. The chain is built from TRBV20-1 and TRBJ2-1; 7 positions match TRBD2. CDR1 and CDR2 (germline): DFQATT, SNEGSKA (reference sequence). With V trimmed by 5 bases and J by 7 bases, 5 bases remained unmatched. The CDR3 totals 12 residues. The CDR3 coding sequence is TGCAGTGCTGTGCGGGAGATTAATGAGCAGTTCTTC. Translating it yields CSAVREINEQFF.

This clonotype was detected a few times. This chain links TRBV20-1 with TRBJ1-5; unclear D gene. Trimming left V 0 bases short and J 3 bases short, with 12 bases between. There are 15 residues in the CDR3. In germline, CDR1 is DFQATT, CDR2 SNEGSKA (reference sequence). The CDR3 bases are TGCAGTGCTAGAGATGGTGAACGGCTCAATCAGCCCCAGCATTTT. As protein: CSARDGERLNQPQHF.

V is TRBV29-1 and J is TRBJ1-1; TRBD1 is a possible D gene (6 bases). CDR3 length equals 14 residues. The germline CDR1 and CDR2 sequences are SQVTM and ANQGSEA. The V end lost 3 bases, the J end lost 4 bases, and 15 bases lay between the germline ends. In DNA form, the CDR3 reads TGCAGCGTTGATGTTCGACAGGCGGCCACTGAAGCTTTCTTT. Protein product: CSVDVRQAATEAFF.

The chain has TRBV5-1 and TRBJ1-4, with unresolved D. Germline values: CDR1 SGHRS, CDR2 YFSETQ. Trimming shortened V by 1 base and J by 5 bases, and 12 bases separated the two germline ends. The CDR3 spans 15 residues. CDR3 sequence reads: CASSLKSGSNEKLFF. The CDR3 coding sequence is TGCGCCAGCAGCTTGAAATCGGGTTCGAATGAAAAACTGTTTTTT.

This clonotype was seen a few times. The V call is TRBV4-3, the J call TRBJ2-1; no reliable D call. The CDR3 has 14 amino acids. Germline V gene data show CDR1 as LGHNA and CDR2 as YSLEER. Trimming removed 0 bases at V and 14 bases at J, with 17 bases between. CDR3 sequence (DNA): TGCGCCAGCAGCCAAGATAAGTTTAGTACCCCCAAGTTCTTC. This encodes CASSQDKFSTPKFF.

This clonotype was detected a few times. The chain uses TRBV10-3 and TRBJ2-7; D is possibly TRBD1 or TRBD2 (6 bases each). The CDR3 is 14 amino acids. Germline lookup yields CDR1 ENHRY and CDR2 SYGVKD. Trimming pared 2 bases from V and 6 bases from J, leaving 14 bases between. The CDR3 is CAISEGRGRPEQYF. The CDR3 nucleotides are TGTGCCATCAGTGAGGGTCGGGGGCGCCCCGAGCAGTACTTC.

This clonotype has more than one count but fewer than ten. The chain employs TRBV12-3 or TRBV12-4 and TRBJ2-7; D gene ambiguous. V lost 6 bases and J lost 6, with 12 bases in between. The CDR3 length is 12 residues. CDR3 region: CASSSVGREQYF. In DNA, the CDR3 is TGTGCCAGCAGCTCGGTTGGCCGCGAGCAGTACTTC.